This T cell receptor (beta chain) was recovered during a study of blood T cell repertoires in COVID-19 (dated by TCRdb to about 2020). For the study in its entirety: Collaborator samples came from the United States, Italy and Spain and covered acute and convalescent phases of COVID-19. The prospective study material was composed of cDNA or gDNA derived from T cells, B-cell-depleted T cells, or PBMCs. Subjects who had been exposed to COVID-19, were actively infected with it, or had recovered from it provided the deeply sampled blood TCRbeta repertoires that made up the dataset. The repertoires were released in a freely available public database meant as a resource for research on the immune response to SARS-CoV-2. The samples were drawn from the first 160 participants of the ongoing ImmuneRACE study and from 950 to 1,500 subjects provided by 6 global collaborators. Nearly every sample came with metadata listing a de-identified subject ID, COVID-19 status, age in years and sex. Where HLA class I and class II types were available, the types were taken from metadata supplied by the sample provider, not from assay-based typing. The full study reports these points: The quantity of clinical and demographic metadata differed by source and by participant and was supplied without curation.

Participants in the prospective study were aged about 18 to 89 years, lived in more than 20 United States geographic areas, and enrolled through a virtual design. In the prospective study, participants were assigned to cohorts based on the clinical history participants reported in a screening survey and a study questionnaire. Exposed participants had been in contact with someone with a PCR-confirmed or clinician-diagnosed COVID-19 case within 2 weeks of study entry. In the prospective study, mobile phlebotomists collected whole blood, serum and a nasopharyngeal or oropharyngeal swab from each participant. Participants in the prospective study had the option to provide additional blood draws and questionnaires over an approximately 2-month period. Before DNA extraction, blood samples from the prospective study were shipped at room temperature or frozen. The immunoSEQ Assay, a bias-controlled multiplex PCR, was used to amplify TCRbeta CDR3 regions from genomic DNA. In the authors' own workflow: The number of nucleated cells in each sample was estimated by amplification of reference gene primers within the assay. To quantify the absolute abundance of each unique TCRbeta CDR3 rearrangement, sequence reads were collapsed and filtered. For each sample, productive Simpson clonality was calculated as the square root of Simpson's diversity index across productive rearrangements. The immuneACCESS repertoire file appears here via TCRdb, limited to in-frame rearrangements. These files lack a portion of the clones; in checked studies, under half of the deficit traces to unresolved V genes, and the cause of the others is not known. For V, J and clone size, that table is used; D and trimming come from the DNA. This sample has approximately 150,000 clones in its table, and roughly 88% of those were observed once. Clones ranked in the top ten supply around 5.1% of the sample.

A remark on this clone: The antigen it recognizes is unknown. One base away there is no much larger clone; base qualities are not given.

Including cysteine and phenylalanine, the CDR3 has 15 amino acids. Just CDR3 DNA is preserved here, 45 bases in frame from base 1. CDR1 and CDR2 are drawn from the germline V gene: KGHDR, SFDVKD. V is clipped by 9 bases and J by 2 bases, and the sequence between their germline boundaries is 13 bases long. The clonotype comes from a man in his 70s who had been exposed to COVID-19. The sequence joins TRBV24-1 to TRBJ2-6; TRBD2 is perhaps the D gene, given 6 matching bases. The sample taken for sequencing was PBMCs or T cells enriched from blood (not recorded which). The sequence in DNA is TGTGCCACCCACGATTCGGGGGCTGGGGCCAACGTCCTGACTTTC. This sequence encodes CATHDSGAGANVLTF.